The entry below gives a single T cell receptor beta chain sequence along with its context. Researchers ran the PCR with 60 Vbeta and 13 Jbeta primers. Some clones are missing from TCRdb's copy, which holds only in-frame ones; the method was immunoSEQ multiplex PCR. Here the sample spans some 150,000 clones, around 76% being singletons. V lost 2 bases and J lost 5; bases outside the gene matches: 10. The CDR3 has 17 residues. Germline V gives CDR1 SGHVS, CDR2 FQNEAQ. The data were obtained in a study of cytomegalovirus exposure and HLA in healthy donors. The chain has TRBV7-8 and TRBJ2-2; 8 positions match TRBD2. The clonotype was recovered from a man aged 18 to 30 in good health and CMV-seronegative. The specimen was PBMCs. CDR3 region: CASSLNQREITTGELFF. The CDR3 DNA reads TGTGCCAGCAGCTTAAATCAGCGGGAGATTACGACCGGGGAGCTGTTTTTT.